One and the same sample provided the 2 T cell receptor beta chains below, sequenced in a study of blood T cell repertoires in COVID-19. Produced via immunoSEQ multiplex PCR; TCRdb's table is partial and in-frame only. The sample contains about 150,000 clones, about 85% of which appear only once. Sequencing was performed on peripheral blood. All receptors come from a man at least 80 years old with COVID-19, enrolled during active disease.

The rearrangement links TRBV6-2 or TRBV6-3 to TRBJ1-5, with TRBD1 matching over 11 bases. The CDR3 contains 17 residues. Germline trimming cut 2 bases from V and 0 bases from J; bases unmatched to any gene: 3. Germline loops: CDR1 MNHEY, CDR2 SVGEGT. Here the CDR3 reads CASSYRTGGYSNQPQHF. The CDR3 DNA sequence: TGTGCCAGCAGTTACCGGACAGGGGGCTATAGCAATCAGCCCCAGCATTTT.

The chain joins TRBV19 to TRBJ1-5; no reliable D call. The germline gives CDR1 LNHDA, CDR2 SQIVND (reference sequence). The CDR3 is made up of 15 amino acids. V was clipped by 5 bases and J by 1 base, with 12 bases between them. CDR3 DNA: TGTGCCAGTAGTGTGGAAGGAGGGAGCAATCAGCCCCAGCATTTT. Protein sequence: CASSVEGGSNQPQHF.